These 29 T cell receptor beta chains were all obtained from the same sample, sequenced in a study of shared clonotypes between healthy human individuals. Generated by immunoSEQ multiplex PCR, the TCRdb table keeps only in-frame clones and is missing some. The sample has fewer than 2.5 million clones, more than 85% seen once. Sample: naive CD4+ T cells from PBMCs. Subset given: CD45RA+ positively selected. The receptors come from a man younger than 35 in good health. Some clones in this sample may be carry-over from other donors' samples.

This rearrangement joins TRBV5-6 to TRBJ2-1; D is undetermined. CDR1 and CDR2 from the germline V gene are SGHDT and YYEEEE. V gave up 1 base and J gave up 4 bases, with 3 bases separating them. The CDR3 runs to 12 residues. CDR3 coding DNA: TGTGCCAGCAGCTTGCAATACAATGAGCAGTTCTTC. This sequence encodes CASSLQYNEQFF.

This chain connects TRBV5-1 to TRBJ2-5, with TRBD1 identical over 9 bases. Germline values: CDR1 SGHRS, CDR2 YFSETQ. The CDR3 has 14 amino acids. Germline trimming cut 4 bases from V and 7 bases from J; bases unmatched to any gene: 8. CDR3 region: CASSPGTGILTQYF. The CDR3 DNA reads TGCGCCAGCAGCCCCGGGACAGGGATTTTGACCCAGTACTTC.

To note about this clone: The sample carries other DNA sequences with the same CDR3. This chain links TRBV9 with TRBJ2-6; no clear D. The CDR3 contains 16 residues. Trimming cost V 0 bases and J 0 bases, with 7 bases left between them. Germline V lookup: CDR1 SGDLS, CDR2 YYNGEE. CDR3 residues: CASSVESRSGANVLTF. The CDR3 nucleotides read TGTGCCAGCAGCGTAGAGTCCCGCTCTGGGGCCAACGTCCTGACTTTC. Full variable domain (outside the CDR3, taken from reference TRBV9 and TRBJ2-6): DSGVTQTPKHLITATGQRVTLRCSPRSGDLSVYWYQQSLDQGLQFLIQYYNGEERAKGNILERFSAQQFPDLHSELNLSSLELGDSALYFCASSVESRSGANVLTFGAGSRLTVL.

This clone is a singleton in its sample. The chain is built from TRBV6-1 and TRBJ1-5; D is unresolved. The germline gives CDR1 MNHNS, CDR2 SASEGT. V was cut by 7 bases and J by 4 bases, with 14 bases left in between. The CDR3 length is 14 residues. The CDR3 DNA reads TGTGCCAGCATGGTGGGAGTTTGGAATCAGCCCCAGCATTTT. This encodes CASMVGVWNQPQHF.

V gene TRBV9 combines with J gene TRBJ2-2; TRBD2 might be the D (6 bases). V dropped 1 base and J dropped 7 bases, with 14 bases sitting between them. Germline lookup yields CDR1 SGDLS and CDR2 YYNGEE. This CDR3 spans 15 amino acids. CDR3: CASSVSDYAIGELFF. The DNA for the CDR3 is TGTGCCAGCAGCGTATCGGACTATGCCATCGGGGAGCTGTTTTTT.

This clone showed up just once. The chain is built from TRBV9 and TRBJ2-1, with 8 bases aligning to TRBD2. Trimming removed 5 bases from V and 9 bases from J; junction bases left unmatched: 10. Germline V gene lookup returns CDR1 SGDLS and CDR2 YYNGEE. This CDR3 is 14 amino acids long. As DNA, the CDR3 is TGTGCCAGCAGTTCCTTAGCGGGATCGTCTGAGCAGTTCTTC. It codes for CASSSLAGSSEQFF.

This CDR3 reads CASSTFSGNTIYF. In DNA, the CDR3 is TGTGCCAGCAGTACTTTCTCTGGAAACACCATATATTTT. V gene TRBV6-5 combines with J gene TRBJ1-3; D gene unclear. Germline lookup yields CDR1 MNHEY and CDR2 SVGAGI. This CDR3 is 13 amino acids long. V lost 5 bases and J lost 0, with 5 bases in between.

The chain employs TRBV18 and TRBJ2-5; perhaps TRBD2 as D (5 bases). This CDR3 is 16 amino acids long. Germline lookup yields CDR1 KGHSH and CDR2 LQKENI. The ends were cut back, 2 bases at V and 4 bases at J, with 17 bases in the middle. DNA for the CDR3: TGTGCCAGCTCACCAACCGGACTCGCCGGGCGAGAGACCCAGTACTTC. Its protein is CASSPTGLAGRETQYF.

This chain joins TRBV7-2 and TRBJ2-2, with 12 bases fitting TRBD2. Per the germline V gene, CDR1 is SGHTA and CDR2 is FQGNSA. V lost 1 base, J lost 6 bases, and 9 bases stayed unmatched. The CDR3 totals 18 residues. CDR3 in amino acids: CASSLGSPSGRAAGELFF. CDR3 bases: TGTGCCAGCAGCTTAGGAAGTCCTAGCGGGAGGGCCGCCGGGGAGCTGTTTTTT.

J is TRBJ1-1 and V is TRBV6-5, with a possible D match to TRBD1 (6 bases). The CDR3 extends over 14 amino acids. V was pared by 8 bases and J by 4 bases, with 17 bases between. Germline CDR1 is MNHEY and CDR2 is SVGAGI. CDR3 DNA: TGTGCCAGCCGGGGGCCAGCGGGGTCCACTGAAGCTTTCTTT. As protein: CASRGPAGSTEAFF.

The J gene is TRBJ1-1, the V gene TRBV9, with D uncertain. Germline CDR1 and CDR2: SGDLS and YYNGEE. This CDR3 comprises 14 residues. Trimming removed 0 bases at V and 2 bases at J, with 8 bases between. CDR3 sequence reads: CASSVAGLNTEAFF. CDR3 bases: TGTGCCAGCAGCGTAGCAGGACTTAACACTGAAGCTTTCTTT.

This clone was recorded only once. The same CDR3 arises from other DNA sequences in this sample as well. The chain is built from TRBV7-6 and TRBJ2-6; D is uncertain. The V gene lost 5 bases and the J gene lost 0 bases, with 5 bases spanning the gap. This CDR3 contains 14 residues. Germline CDR1 and CDR2: SGHVS and FNYEAQ. The CDR3 spells CASSAFSGANVLTF. CDR3 DNA sequence: TGTGCCAGCAGCGCGTTCTCTGGGGCCAACGTCCTGACTTTC. Looking up the rest from reference TRBV7-6 and TRBJ2-6 gives the full variable domain: GAGVSQSPRYKVTKRGQDVALRCDPISGHVSLYWYRQALGQGPEFLTYFNYEAQQDKSGLPNDRFSAERPEGSISTLTIQRTEQRDSAMYRCASSAFSGANVLTFGAGSRLTVL.

The V gene is TRBV5-4, the J gene TRBJ2-2; D remains unclear. The germline V and J ends were trimmed by 1 base and 5 bases, with 6 bases remaining between them. The CDR3 is 13 amino acids. Germline V gene sequence: CDR1 SGHNT, CDR2 YYREEE (reference sequence). The DNA for the CDR3 is TGTGCCAGCAGCTTGATTGTAACCGGGGAGCTGTTTTTT. As protein: CASSLIVTGELFF.

The CDR3 region is CASTPASGMTYEQYF. In nucleotides, the CDR3 is TGTGCCAGCACCCCGGCTAGCGGGATGACCTACGAGCAGTACTTC. The V and J genes are TRBV7-2 and TRBJ2-7; 9 bases match TRBD2. CDR1 and CDR2 from the germline V gene are SGHTA and FQGNSA. This CDR3 spans 15 amino acids. V dropped 7 bases and J dropped 2; count of bases not matched to a gene: 9.

The chain links TRBV9 to TRBJ2-3; no clear D. The V gene lost 4 bases and the J gene lost 5 bases, with 11 bases spanning the gap. CDR3 length: 13 amino acids. CDR1 is SGDLS, CDR2 YYNGEE, per germline. CDR3 sequence (DNA): TGTGCCAGCAGCCCGGATTCCCAAGATACGCAGTATTTT. Protein product: CASSPDSQDTQYF.

The chain is built from TRBV18 and TRBJ2-7; 13 bases are shared with TRBD2. Per germline, CDR1 KGHSH and CDR2 LQKENI. CDR3 length: 16 amino acids. The V and J ends lost 3 bases and 6 bases, in that order; junction bases with no gene match: 8. The CDR3 protein is CASSPRTSGRGSEQYF. The CDR3, as DNA: TGTGCCAGCTCACCTCGGACTAGCGGGAGAGGTTCCGAGCAGTACTTC.

The chain uses TRBV4-3 and TRBJ1-5; 7 bases are shared with TRBD1. Germline-derived CDR1 and CDR2 are LGHNA and YSLEER. The trim removed 3 bases at V and 5 bases at J, leaving 10 bases unmatched. CDR3 length: 16 amino acids. The CDR3 loop is CASSQLLGGGDQPQHF. The CDR3 region has the DNA TGCGCCAGCAGCCAGCTTCTCGGAGGGGGCGATCAGCCCCAGCATTTT.

As to this clone: The same CDR3 arises from other DNA sequences in this sample as well. The J gene is TRBJ2-7, the V gene TRBV19; D call uncertain. CDR1 and CDR2 from the germline V gene are LNHDA and SQIVND (reference sequence). Between the trimmed V and J ends, which lost 5 bases and 0 bases, there was a span of 8 bases. This CDR3 contains 13 residues. The CDR3 DNA reads TGTGCCAGTAGTCTCGGCAGCTCCTACGAGCAGTACTTC. Amino acids: CASSLGSSYEQYF.

V gene TRBV18 combines with J gene TRBJ2-7; D possibly corresponds to TRBD1 (7 bases). CDR3 length: 17 residues. V shed 1 base and J shed 5 bases, with 21 bases lying between them. Germline V gene lookup returns CDR1 KGHSH and CDR2 LQKENI. The CDR3 region is CASSPLGGAGLVNEQYF. CDR3 DNA: TGTGCCAGCTCACCACTAGGGGGCGCGGGACTTGTCAACGAGCAGTACTTC. The entire variable domain, with the rest obtained from reference TRBV18 and TRBJ2-7, is as follows: NAGVMQNPRHLVRRRGQEARLRCSPMKGHSHVYWYRQLPEEGLKFMVYLQKENIIDESGMPKERFSAEFPKEGPSILRIQQVVRGDSAAYFCASSPLGGAGLVNEQYFGPGTRLTVT.

The chain recombines TRBV5-1 with TRBJ2-5; D may be TRBD2 (5 bases). V was cut by 0 bases and J by 0 bases, with 9 bases left in between. CDR3 length: 15 residues. Per germline, CDR1 SGHRS and CDR2 YFSETQ. The CDR3: CASSLGSGNQETQYF. Written as DNA, the CDR3 is TGCGCCAGCAGCTTGGGGAGCGGAAACCAAGAGACCCAGTACTTC. Looking up the rest from reference TRBV5-1 and TRBJ2-5 gives the full variable domain: KAGVTQTPRYLIKTRGQQVTLSCSPISGHRSVSWYQQTPGQGLQFLFEYFSETQRNKGNFPGRFSGRQFSNSRSEMNVSTLELGDSALYLCASSLGSGNQETQYFGPGTRLLVL.

The gene calls are TRBV6-6 and TRBJ2-7, with 10 bases aligning to TRBD1. Germline CDR1 reads MNHNY; CDR2 reads SVGAGI (reference sequence). The V segment lost 5 bases and the J segment 4 bases; nucleotides outside the gene matches: 5. CDR3 size: 14 residues. The CDR3: CASSRQGAPYEQYF. The CDR3 DNA is TGTGCCAGCAGTAGACAGGGGGCTCCATACGAGCAGTACTTC.

To note about this clone: The sample contains more than one DNA sequence encoding this CDR3. The V and J genes are TRBV6-5 and TRBJ2-3; D tentatively fits TRBD1 or TRBD2 (5 bases each). V lost 2 bases, J lost 0 bases, and 6 bases lay in between. The CDR3 is 14 amino acids. The germline gives CDR1 MNHEY, CDR2 SVGAGI. CDR3 region: CASSYGDSTDTQYF. The CDR3 DNA is TGTGCCAGCAGTTACGGGGACAGCACAGATACGCAGTATTTT.

This sequence joins TRBV28 and TRBJ2-2, with TRBD2 matching over 8 bases. The CDR3 consists of 12 residues. J gave up 8 bases and V 5 bases, and 1 base lay outside the gene matches. The germline V gene encodes CDR1 MDHEN and CDR2 SYDVKM. The CDR3 nucleotides read TGTGCCAGCAGTGCGGGAGGAGGGGAGCTGTTTTTT. Translation: CASSAGGGELFF.

The chain joins TRBV27 to TRBJ2-7, with D possibly called TRBD1 or TRBD2 (5 bases each). V lost 8 bases, J lost 2 bases, and 16 bases lay in between. The CDR3 runs to 14 residues. Looked up from germline, CDR1 is MNHEY and CDR2 is SMNVEV (reference sequence). CDR3 residues: CASRKPGPPYEQYF. The CDR3 DNA follows: TGTGCCAGCCGCAAACCGGGACCTCCCTACGAGCAGTACTTC.

The chain uses TRBV7-9 and TRBJ1-5; D gene ambiguous. This CDR3 spans 17 amino acids. CDR1 is SEHNR and CDR2 is FQNEAQ in the germline V gene (reference sequence). V was shortened by 3 bases and J by 5 bases, with 20 bases between the two germline ends. CDR3 coding DNA: TGTGCCAGCAGCTTTCAATTAGGCCCCTATAATTATCAGCCCCAGCATTTT. The encoded protein is CASSFQLGPYNYQPQHF. The full variable domain, with the rest looked up from reference TRBV7-9 and TRBJ1-5, is DTGVSQNPRHKITKRGQNVTFRCDPISEHNRLYWYRQTLGQGPEFLTYFQNEAQLEKSRLLSDRFSAERPKGSFSTLEIQRTEQGDSAMYLCASSFQLGPYNYQPQHFGDGTRLSIL.

The chain has TRBV6-1 and TRBJ2-5; D remains ambiguous. The CDR3 length is 15 residues. Germline CDR1 MNHNS, CDR2 SASEGT. The V and J ends lost 0 bases and 5 bases respectively, with 13 bases between them. CDR3 in DNA: TGTGCCAGCAGTGAAGCGCTTGGGTTAGGGGAGACCCAGTACTTC. Protein: CASSEALGLGETQYF.

About this clone: Other DNA sequences in the sample encode the same CDR3. The rearrangement links TRBV9 to TRBJ2-7; D unresolved. CDR3 length: 12 amino acids. Germline CDR1 SGDLS, CDR2 YYNGEE. V was cut by 3 bases and J by 4 bases, with 8 bases left in between. CDR3 coding DNA: TGTGCCAGCAGCGCCGACTCATACGAGCAGTACTTC. Protein product: CASSADSYEQYF.

The DNA of the CDR3 is TGCAGCGCTGCGACAGTCACGAACACTGAAGCTTTCTTT. Translated, it gives CSAATVTNTEAFF. This rearrangement joins TRBV29-1 to TRBJ1-1, with a weak D call TRBD1 (5 bases). The CDR3 covers 13 residues. Between the trimmed V and J ends, which lost 7 bases and 1 base, there was a span of 13 bases. Germline lookup yields CDR1 SQVTM and CDR2 ANQGSEA.

This clone was counted a few times. The V call is TRBV9, the J call TRBJ2-2; D not certain. V lost 1 base to trimming and J lost 8 bases, with 12 bases between them. Germline V lookup: CDR1 SGDLS, CDR2 YYNGEE. The CDR3 contains 14 residues. The CDR3 region has the DNA TGTGCCAGCAGCGTACGATGGAGCTCGGGGGAGCTGTTTTTT. Translation: CASSVRWSSGELFF.